This TCR beta chain appears in the sequencing data of a study of blood T cell repertoires in COVID-19. As for the study in general: The United States, Italy and Spain provided the acute and convalescent COVID-19 samples. T cells, B-cell-depleted T cells, or PBMCs supplied cDNA or gDNA.

Germline V CDR1 and CDR2: SGHAT, FQDESV (reference sequence). This CDR3 spans 14 amino acids. V dropped 6 bases and J dropped 0 bases, with 11 bases sitting between them. In the source study's methods: Quantification of nucleated cells was approximated via reference gene primer amplification. Only in-frame clones appear in the TCRdb table, and some are missing; sequencing was by immunoSEQ multiplex PCR. The V and J calls and clone size come from that table; D and trimming were worked out from the DNA. The sample holds 88,000 or so clones, about 85% seen once. This clonotype originated in a man between 60 and 75 years old with acute or convalescent COVID-19. The sequencing sample was made of peripheral blood. The chain combines TRBV11-1 with TRBJ2-5, with a weak D call TRBD2 (6 bases). The CDR3 region is CASRAGGDQETQYF. CDR3 coding DNA: TGTGCCAGCAGAGCCGGAGGGGACCAAGAGACCCAGTACTTC.